The 18 T cell receptor beta chains listed next were all sequenced from one sample in a study of blood T cell repertoires in COVID-19. The method was immunoSEQ multiplex PCR; TCRdb's version includes in-frame clones alone and lacks a portion of them. The sample lists roughly 320,000 clones, around 84% occurring once. The source material was PBMCs or T cells enriched from blood (not recorded which). These receptors originate from a man aged 25 to 45 who had recovered from COVID-19.

The gene calls are TRBV7-9 and TRBJ1-2; 7 bases are a match to TRBD1. This CDR3 comprises 15 residues. The ends lost 4 bases at V and 2 bases at J; junction bases unmatched: 7. Germline CDR1 reads SEHNR; CDR2 reads FQNEAQ (reference sequence). CDR3 sequence: CASSSSTGKNYGYTF. DNA for the CDR3: TGTGCCAGCAGCTCTTCGACAGGGAAGAACTATGGCTACACCTTC.

The rearrangement links TRBV18 to TRBJ1-4; 10 bases line up with TRBD1. The CDR3 has 15 amino acids. Germline V gene data show CDR1 as KGHSH and CDR2 as LQKENI. J lost 7 bases, V lost 3 bases, and 5 bases had no gene match. The DNA for the CDR3 is TGTGCCAGCTCACCCCGGGACAGGGGTTTTGAAAAACTGTTTTTT. Translated: CASSPRDRGFEKLFF. The whole variable domain, remainder taken from reference TRBV18 and TRBJ1-4, is NAGVMQNPRHLVRRRGQEARLRCSPMKGHSHVYWYRQLPEEGLKFMVYLQKENIIDESGMPKERFSAEFPKEGPSILRIQQVVRGDSAAYFCASSPRDRGFEKLFFGSGTQLSVL.

V is TRBV6-1 and J is TRBJ2-7, with TRBD1 as a possible D gene (5 bases). The CDR3 runs 15 residues. Trimming cost V 2 bases and J 2 bases, with 13 bases left between them. From germline, CDR1 is MNHNS and CDR2 SASEGT. The CDR3 nucleotides read TGTGCCAGCAGTGAACGCCAGGGTGGTACCTACGAGCAGTACTTC. Translated, it gives CASSERQGGTYEQYF.

The J gene is TRBJ2-3, the V gene TRBV3-1 (or the pseudogene TRBV3-2); 8 bases agree with TRBD2. The CDR3 has 18 amino acids. The J segment lost 3 bases and the V segment lost 0 bases, leaving 11 bases of the junction unmatched. Germline V gene data show CDR1 as LGHDT and CDR2 as YNNKEL (reference sequence). CDR3 in amino acids: CASSQEPNAGGGTDTQYF. The CDR3 nucleotides are TGTGCCAGCAGCCAAGAACCGAACGCGGGGGGAGGTACAGATACGCAGTATTTT.

The sample holds one count of this clone. The V gene is TRBV7-2, the J gene TRBJ2-3, with 9 bases identical to TRBD2. CDR3 length: 15 residues. V was clipped by 1 base and J by 6 bases; unmatched bases: 5. The germline CDR1 and CDR2 sequences are SGHTA and FQGNSA. CDR3 in amino acids: CASSLVSGRWDTQYF. CDR3 in DNA: TGTGCCAGCAGCTTAGTCAGCGGGAGGTGGGATACGCAGTATTTT.

This chain connects TRBV6-2 or TRBV6-3 to TRBJ2-7; 11 nucleotides agree with TRBD2. CDR1 and CDR2 from the germline V gene are MNHEY and SVGEGT. With 0 bases clipped from V and 0 bases from J, the junction kept 1 base outside the gene matches. The CDR3 has 16 residues. CDR3 region: CASSYSGLAASYEQYF. The DNA of the CDR3 is TGTGCCAGCAGTTACTCGGGACTAGCGGCCTCCTACGAGCAGTACTTC.

CDR3 sequence (DNA): TGTGCCAGCAGTGAAGCGCAAGTCAGGGGGAGCAATCAGCCCCAGCATTTT. It codes for CASSEAQVRGSNQPQHF. The chain carries TRBV6-1 and TRBJ1-5; 7 positions match TRBD1. The ends lost 0 bases at V and 1 base at J; junction bases unmatched: 6. Germline CDR1 is MNHNS and CDR2 is SASEGT. The CDR3 has 17 residues.

The chain links TRBV11-2 to TRBJ1-1; D is undetermined. V was shortened by 0 bases and J by 3 bases, with 11 bases between the two germline ends. CDR3 length: 15 amino acids. Germline CDR1 reads SGHAT; CDR2 reads FQNNGV. The CDR3 loop reads CASSLDRGLYTEAFF. As DNA, the CDR3 is TGTGCCAGCAGCTTAGACCGCGGCTTATACACTGAAGCTTTCTTT.

V gene TRBV28 combines with J gene TRBJ1-2; D gene ambiguous. Germline CDR1 is MDHEN and CDR2 is SYDVKM. This CDR3 has 12 residues. The germline V and J ends were trimmed by 2 bases and 3 bases, with 4 bases remaining between them. CDR3: CASSLVDYGYTF. CDR3 in DNA: TGTGCCAGCAGTTTAGTAGACTATGGCTACACCTTC.

The chain has TRBV28 and TRBJ2-7; the D gene is possibly TRBD1 (6 bases). The CDR3 length is 16 residues. Germline lookup yields CDR1 MDHEN and CDR2 SYDVKM. V lost 6 bases, J lost 5 bases, and 23 bases lay in between. The CDR3 loop is CASSLGGRGSSHEQYF. In DNA, the CDR3 is TGTGCCAGCAGCCTAGGAGGAAGGGGGTCAAGCCACGAGCAGTACTTC.

CDR3 nucleotide sequence: TGTGCCAGCAGTTACGGGACAGGGGGCGTGGAGACCCAGTACTTC. Its protein is CASSYGTGGVETQYF. V gene TRBV6-5 combines with J gene TRBJ2-5, with TRBD1 identical over 12 bases. The V and J ends lost 2 bases and 5 bases, in that order; junction bases with no gene match: 3. The germline V gene encodes CDR1 MNHEY and CDR2 SVGAGI. The CDR3 is made up of 15 amino acids.

This clone was detected only once. This chain uses TRBV5-1 with TRBJ1-2, with D possibly matching TRBD1 (6 bases). The germline V and J ends were trimmed by 0 bases and 4 bases, with 10 bases remaining between them. CDR1 and CDR2 from the germline V gene are SGHRS and YFSETQ. This CDR3 has 14 residues. CDR3 region: CASSLGGRGYGYTF. The DNA for the CDR3 is TGCGCCAGCAGCTTGGGGGGGCGCGGCTATGGCTACACCTTC.

CDR3 nucleotides: TGTGCCAGCAGCCCCAGGGACAGGGGCCATGGCTACACCTTC. Residues: CASSPRDRGHGYTF. The V gene is TRBV11-3, the J gene TRBJ1-2; 10 nucleotides line up with TRBD1. CDR1 and CDR2 from the germline V gene are SGHNT and YENEEA. The CDR3 totals 14 residues. V was pared by 5 bases and J by 6 bases, with 6 bases of the junction left unmatched. Looking up the rest from reference TRBV11-3 and TRBJ1-2 gives the full variable domain: EAGVVQSPRYKIIEKKQPVAFWCNPISGHNTLYWYLQNLGQGPELLIRYENEEAVDDSQLPKDRFSAERLKGVDSTLKIQPAELGDSAVYLCASSPRDRGHGYTFGSGTRLTVV.

The rearrangement links TRBV2 to TRBJ1-5, with D perhaps TRBD1 (5 bases). Germline V CDR1 and CDR2: SNHLY, FYNNEI. The CDR3 has 14 residues. V was trimmed by 5 bases and J by 2 bases, leaving 10 bases between them. CDR3 sequence reads: CASSPAGGNQPQHF. The CDR3 DNA reads as TGTGCCAGCAGTCCCGCGGGGGGCAATCAGCCCCAGCATTTT.

The chain combines TRBV7-8 with TRBJ1-5; D is perhaps TRBD1 (5 bases). The CDR3 is 15 amino acids. CDR1 SGHVS and CDR2 FQNEAQ come from the germline V gene. Trimming took off 2 bases at V and 5 bases at J, with 13 bases between the two ends. DNA of the CDR3: TGTGCCAGCAGCTTATCGTCTGGGGCTTATCAGCCCCAGCATTTT. Its protein product is CASSLSSGAYQPQHF.

This chain uses TRBV5-1 with TRBJ1-2; a possible D gene is TRBD1 (5 bases). Trimming took off 3 bases at V and 4 bases at J, with 13 bases between the two ends. Germline values: CDR1 SGHRS, CDR2 YFSETQ. The CDR3 has 14 residues. The CDR3 sequence is CASSSDIPGYGYTF. The CDR3 nucleotides are TGCGCCAGCAGCTCGGACATCCCCGGCTATGGCTACACCTTC.

The chain carries TRBV15 and TRBJ2-6; D might be TRBD1 (6 bases). The CDR3 is made up of 16 amino acids. The V end lost 6 bases, the J end lost 3 bases, and 15 bases lay between the germline ends. Germline assignment: CDR1 LNHNV and CDR2 YYDKDF (reference sequence). CDR3 bases: TGTGCCACCAGGGAGGCTCAGGGGATTGGGGCCAACGTCCTGACTTTC. Protein sequence: CATREAQGIGANVLTF.

The chain employs TRBV5-1 and TRBJ2-5; no definite D call. Germline CDR1 is SGHRS and CDR2 is YFSETQ. The CDR3 loop spans 12 amino acids. The ends were cut back, 9 bases at V and 1 base at J, with 10 bases in the middle. CDR3 DNA sequence: TGCGCCACCCAATCAATCCAAGAGACCCAGTACTTC. Its protein is CATQSIQETQYF.